This T cell receptor (beta chain) was recorded in a study of CD4 T cells in relation to SARS-CoV-2 and coronaviruses. Before the COVID-19 pandemic, during about 2010-2018, CD4+ T cells were taken from unexposed donors. The cells were cultured for around ten days before CD4+ T cells were isolated. Unexposed-donor CD4+ T cells were probed with SARS-CoV-2 S/N and four cold-coronavirus spikes, cells permitting. CDR1 is SSHAT and CDR2 is FNYEAQ in the germline V gene (reference sequence). CDR3 length: 13 residues. Libraries were prepared by immunoSEQ multiplex PCR; TCRdb keeps only in-frame clonotypes and omits some of them. Here the sample spans tens of thousands of clones, about three quarters being singletons. Points on this clone: Its matching antigen is unknown. Sequence at one end of the junction differs from germline and may be a read error.

Study-wide findings and caveats: The cross-reactivity analysis covered only spike protein, not other viral proteins.

The rearrangement joins TRBV7-7 to TRBJ2-5; D might be TRBD2 (6 bases). Sequenced input: CD4+ T cells from PBMCs, cultured in vitro. The clonotype originates from a human donor in good health. The CDR3 is CASSKREWETQYF. The CDR3 nucleotides are TGTGCTAGCAGCAAACGGGAGTGGGAGACCCAGTACTTC. The whole variable domain, filled in from reference TRBV7-7 and TRBJ2-5, reads GAGVSQSPRYKVTKRGQDVTLRCDPISSHATLYWYQQALGQGPEFLTYFNYEAQPDKSGLPSDRFSAERPEGSISTLTIQRTEQRDSAMYRCASSKREWETQYFGPGTRLLVL.